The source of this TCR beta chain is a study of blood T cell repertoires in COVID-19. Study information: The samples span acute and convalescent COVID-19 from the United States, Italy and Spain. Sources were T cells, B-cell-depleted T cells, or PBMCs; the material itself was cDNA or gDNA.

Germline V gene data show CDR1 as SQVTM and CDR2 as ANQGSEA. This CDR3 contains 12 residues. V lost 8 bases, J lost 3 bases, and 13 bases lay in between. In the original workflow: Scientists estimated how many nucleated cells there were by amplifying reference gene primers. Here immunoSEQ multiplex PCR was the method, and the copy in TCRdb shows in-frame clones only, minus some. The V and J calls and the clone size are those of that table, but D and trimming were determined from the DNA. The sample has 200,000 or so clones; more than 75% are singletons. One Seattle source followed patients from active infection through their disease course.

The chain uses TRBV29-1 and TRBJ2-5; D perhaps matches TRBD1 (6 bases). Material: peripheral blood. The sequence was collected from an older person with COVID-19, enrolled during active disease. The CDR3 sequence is CSSARDKETQYF. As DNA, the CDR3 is TGCAGCTCCGCCCGGGACAAAGAGACCCAGTACTTC.